A selection of T cell receptor beta chains follows, all from one sample in a study of early T cells in non-severe SARS-CoV-2 infection. MiXCR, run by TCRdb on the 5' RACE reads, gives a single entry per CDR3 protein. The top ten clones hold about 2.6% of a sample with approximately 76,000 distinct CDR3 sequences, 9.5% to 13% of them seen once. The sequenced sample was whole blood. These receptors originate from an adult who was a healthcare worker with PCR-confirmed SARS-CoV-2 infection or an uninfected control (not recorded which). CDR3s include the opening cysteine and the closing phenylalanine or tryptophan. A D gene is named only where the DNA matches it firmly. Clone size appears in some rows only: once, few, many, or a class for an expanded clone.

d_gene,abundance,j_gene,v_gene,CDR3nt,CDR3aa
.,many,TRBJ2-5,TRBV10-3,TGTGCCATCAGTGGACAGCAAGAGACCCAGTACTTC,CAISGQQETQYF
.,many,TRBJ1-2,TRBV7-2,TGTGCCAGCAGCTTAGCCAGGGGCTCAGAAGGCTACACCTTC,CASSLARGSEGYTF
TRBD1,few,TRBJ1-2,TRBV28,TGTGCCAGCAGTCGTCCCGGGACAGCTAACTATGGCTACACCTTC,CASSRPGTANYGYTF
.,.,TRBJ2-1,TRBV29-1,TGCAGCGTTGGATCTACAGCCTACAATGAGCAGTTCTTC,CSVGSTAYNEQFF
TRBD2,.,TRBJ2-7,TRBV6-5,TGTGCCAGCAGTTACGTCGGACTAGCTGACTACGAGCAGTACTTC,CASSYVGLADYEQYF
.,.,TRBJ2-1,TRBV27,TGTGCCAGCGGTGTTAGAAACAATGAGCAGTTCTTC,CASGVRNNEQFF
.,many,TRBJ2-6,TRBV15,TGTGCCACCAGCAGAGAGAGAGGCGACCGTTTGAGTGGGGCCAACGTCCTGACTTTC,CATSRERGDRLSGANVLTF
.,few,TRBJ2-1,TRBV29-1,TGCAGCGTCGACAATGAGCAGTTCTTC,CSVDNEQFF
.,many,TRBJ2-2,TRBV7-3,TGTGCCAGCAGCTTAAACGGCGTCAACGGGGAGCTGTTTTTT,CASSLNGVNGELFF
.,.,TRBJ1-4,TRBV19,TGTGCCAGTAGTTTCCAGGGAAGCGAAAAACTGTTTTTT,CASSFQGSEKLFF
TRBD2,.,TRBJ2-1,TRBV7-3,TGTGCCAGCAGCTTACGGGCAGCGGGAGGTTTCAATGAGCAGTTCTTC,CASSLRAAGGFNEQFF
TRBD2,few,TRBJ2-5,TRBV29-1,TGCAGCGGGAGTGGGCTAGCGGGAGTTGAGACCCAGTACTTC,CSGSGLAGVETQYF
TRBD1,.,TRBJ2-5,TRBV30,TGTGCCTGGAGCCCAGGGGGCGTGGAGACCCAGTACTTC,CAWSPGGVETQYF
.,many,TRBJ1-2,TRBV6-5,TGTGCCAGCACCCGAGATTCGGTCGGAGGCTACACCTTC,CASTRDSVGGYTF
.,many,TRBJ1-5,TRBV6-5,TGTGCCAGCAGTCTTCGACTGGATAGCAATCAGCCCCAGCATTTT,CASSLRLDSNQPQHF
.,few,TRBJ2-5,TRBV5-1,TGCGCCAGCAGCCTAGGGCAGGGCAATCGAGAGACCCAGTACTTC,CASSLGQGNRETQYF
.,many,TRBJ2-5,TRBV6-1,TGTGCCAGTAGACTTGGGCAAGAGACCCAGTACTTC,CASRLGQETQYF
TRBD1,many,TRBJ1-1,TRBV9,TGTGCCAGCAGCGTAGGTCAGGGGACAGGGGCGGCTGAAGCTTTCTTT,CASSVGQGTGAAEAFF
TRBD2,.,TRBJ2-5,TRBV2,TGTGCCAGCAGTGAGGGAGGGCTCCAAGAGACCCAGTACTTC,CASSEGGLQETQYF
.,.,TRBJ2-3,TRBV28,TGTGCCAGCAGCACTCGACAGGATATGGGTACGCAGTATTTT,CASSTRQDMGTQYF
TRBD2,many,TRBJ2-3,TRBV29-1,TGCAGCGTACCGACTAGCGGGGGTGATACGCAGTATTTT,CSVPTSGGDTQYF
.,.,TRBJ1-1,TRBV5-8,TGTGCCAGCAGCTTGGACGGCCCAGGGAACACTGAAGCTTTCTTT,CASSLDGPGNTEAFF
TRBD1,few,TRBJ2-3,TRBV19,TGTGCCACCATAGGACAGGGGACGTGGGAGCAGTATTTT,CATIGQGTWEQYF
.,few,TRBJ1-4,TRBV6-5,TGTGCCAGCAGTCAAGGACGGGCTAATGAAAAACTGTTTTTT,CASSQGRANEKLFF
.,.,TRBJ2-1,TRBV24-1,TGTGCCACCAGTGATTTCGCTGAGCAGTTCTTC,CATSDFAEQFF
.,.,TRBJ2-3,TRBV11-2,TGTGCCAGCAGCTCCGGGAGCAGGCCAGATACGCAGTATTTT,CASSSGSRPDTQYF
.,many,TRBJ2-1,TRBV10-3,TGTGCCACCGGGGTCTCCTACAATGAGCAGTTCTTC,CATGVSYNEQFF
.,few,TRBJ1-1,TRBV10-2,TGCGCCAGCAGTGCTGCTTCGGACGCTTTCTTT,CASSAASDAFF
TRBD1,.,TRBJ2-7,TRBV7-9,TGTGCCAGCGGGGGTCCCGGGACAGGAGCCTACGAGCAGTACTTC,CASGGPGTGAYEQYF
TRBD1,many,TRBJ1-3,TRBV5-6,TGTGCCAGCAGCTTGGCAGGACAGGGTTATCCGGGAGTTGGAAACACCATATATTTT,CASSLAGQGYPGVGNTIYF
.,few,TRBJ2-5,TRBV9,TGTGCCAGCAGCGTAGGGAGGGGCGAGATAGAGACCCAGTACTTC,CASSVGRGEIETQYF
TRBD2,few,TRBJ2-1,TRBV28,TGTGCCAGCATAGCGGGGAATTACAATGAGCAGTTCTTC,CASIAGNYNEQFF
.,.,TRBJ1-1,TRBV5-1,TGCGCCAGCACCCCCAGGGCGGGGGACACTGAAGCTTTCTTT,CASTPRAGDTEAFF
.,few,TRBJ1-2,TRBV28,TGTGCCAGCGGCTCCGGCGGAAATGGCTACACCTTC,CASGSGGNGYTF
.,.,TRBJ2-4,TRBV25-1,TGTGCCAGCAGTAAAGGGGGACCAGGGTACATTCAGTACTTC,CASSKGGPGYIQYF
.,many,TRBJ2-7,TRBV6-5,TGTGCCAGCAGACCAGGGTCCAGCTCCTACGAGCAGTACTTC,CASRPGSSSYEQYF
TRBD1,.,TRBJ1-1,TRBV10-1,TGCGCCAGCAGGCCAGGGGGCCGTGACACTGAAGCTTTCTTT,CASRPGGRDTEAFF
TRBD2,few,TRBJ2-1,TRBV9,TGTGCCAGCAGCGTAACTAGCGGGGGGGCCCTCAATGAGCAGTTCTTC,CASSVTSGGALNEQFF
.,many,TRBJ1-2,TRBV29-1,TGCAGCGTTCCGGGACCACCGCCTAACTATGGCTACACCTTC,CSVPGPPPNYGYTF
.,few,TRBJ2-3,TRBV21-1,TGTGCCAGCAGCAACCGGGACAGGGTCGCCCCCACAGATACGCAGTATTTT,CASSNRDRVAPTDTQYF
.,.,TRBJ1-6,TRBV7-2,TGTGCCAGCAGCCTTCGCCCAGCCAACCTGTATTCACCCCTCCACTTT,CASSLRPANLYSPLHF
.,.,TRBJ1-2,TRBV19,TGTGCCAGTACCCCCCACCTAGACTCCTATGGCTACACCTTC,CASTPHLDSYGYTF
TRBD1,many,TRBJ2-5,TRBV20-1,TGCAGTGCTACCCTGGATACAGGGGGGGAGACCCAGTACTTC,CSATLDTGGETQYF
TRBD1,few,TRBJ1-6,TRBV7-2,TGTGCCAGCAGCCCACAGAGAAAGCAGGGGGCGGTGAATTCACCCCTCCACTTT,CASSPQRKQGAVNSPLHF
.,many,TRBJ2-5,TRBV11-2,TGTGCCAGCAACCCTACGTCGGAGACCCAGTACTTC,CASNPTSETQYF
.,many,TRBJ2-7,TRBV12-3/TRBV12-4,TGTGCCAGCAGTTCCCACTACGAGCAGTACTTC,CASSSHYEQYF
.,many,TRBJ2-1,TRBV5-1,TGCGCCAGCAGCCTCGAATCCGAGCAGTTCTTC,CASSLESEQFF
.,.,TRBJ2-3,TRBV27,TGTGCCAGCAGTCTTGCCTTTAGCACAGATACGCAGTATTTT,CASSLAFSTDTQYF
.,.,TRBJ2-3,TRBV18,TGTGCCAGCTCGTCCGGGACTAGCACAGATACGCAGTATTTT,CASSSGTSTDTQYF
.,many,TRBJ2-3,TRBV11-2,TGTGCCAGCAGCTTAGATGTCAGGGGTGCGGATACGCAGTATTTT,CASSLDVRGADTQYF
.,.,TRBJ2-3,TRBV10-3,TGTGCCATCAGAGGACCAGAGGTGGCAGATACGCAGTATTTT,CAIRGPEVADTQYF
.,many,TRBJ1-1,TRBV7-8,TGTGCCAGCAGCGCGTACAGGGTTCTAATGAACACTGAAGCTTTCTTT,CASSAYRVLMNTEAFF
TRBD2,many,TRBJ2-2,TRBV28,TGTGCCAGCAGCCTCTGGGGAGGGCAGGACACCGGGGAGCTGTTTTTT,CASSLWGGQDTGELFF
TRBD1,many,TRBJ2-7,TRBV27,TGTGCCAGCAAGCGGACGACAGGGATCCTCGAGCAGTACTTC,CASKRTTGILEQYF
TRBD2,many,TRBJ2-3,TRBV10-3,TGTGCCATCAGTGAGGGACGGGGGGGCCGGACAGATACGCAGTATTTT,CAISEGRGGRTDTQYF